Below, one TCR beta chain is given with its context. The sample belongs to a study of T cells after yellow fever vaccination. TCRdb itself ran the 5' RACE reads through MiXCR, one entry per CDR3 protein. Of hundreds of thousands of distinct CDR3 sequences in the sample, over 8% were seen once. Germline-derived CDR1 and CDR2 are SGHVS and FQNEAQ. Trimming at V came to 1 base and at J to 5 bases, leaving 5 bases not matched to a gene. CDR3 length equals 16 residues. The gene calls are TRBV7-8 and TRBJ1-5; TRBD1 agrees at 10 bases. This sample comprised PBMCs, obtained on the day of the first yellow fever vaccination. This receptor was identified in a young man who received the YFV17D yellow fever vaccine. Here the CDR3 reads CASSLETGGLHQPQHF. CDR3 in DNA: TGTGCCAGCAGCTTAGAGACAGGGGGCCTCCATCAGCCCCAGCATTTT.